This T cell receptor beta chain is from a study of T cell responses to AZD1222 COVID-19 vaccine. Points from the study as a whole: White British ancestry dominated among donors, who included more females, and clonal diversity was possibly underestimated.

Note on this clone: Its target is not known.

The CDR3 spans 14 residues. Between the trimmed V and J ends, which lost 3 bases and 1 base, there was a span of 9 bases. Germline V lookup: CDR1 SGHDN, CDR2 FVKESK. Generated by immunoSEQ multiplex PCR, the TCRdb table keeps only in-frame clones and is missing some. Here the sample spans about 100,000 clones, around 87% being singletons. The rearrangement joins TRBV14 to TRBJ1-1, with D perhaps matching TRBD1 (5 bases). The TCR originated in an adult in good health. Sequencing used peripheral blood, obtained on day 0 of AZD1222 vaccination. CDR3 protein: CASSHRQQNTEAFF. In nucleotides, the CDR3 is TGTGCCAGCAGCCACCGACAGCAGAACACTGAAGCTTTCTTT.